One and the same sample provided the 9 T cell receptor beta chains below, sequenced in a study of CDR3 diversity in severe acne. From the PCR reads, TCRdb called clonotypes with MiXCR, one entry per CDR3 protein. The top ten clones hold more than 13% of a sample with tens of thousands of distinct CDR3 sequences, approximately 51% of them seen once. Sequencing was done on a sample of blood. Receptors originate from a male donor in good health, without acne.

As to this clonotype: Compared with germline, one end of the junction differs, possibly owing to a read error. This chain uses TRBV7-6 with TRBJ1-5; D is uncertain. Germline V CDR1 and CDR2: SGHVS, FNYEAQ. The CDR3 spans 16 residues. The CDR3 here is CASSLFAPNPDQPQHF. The DNA for the CDR3 is TGTGCTAGCAGCTTATTCGCTCCCAACCCTGATCAGCCCCAGCATTTT.

The gene calls are TRBV12-3 or TRBV12-4 and TRBJ1-5, with a weak D call TRBD1 (6 bases). The CDR3 length is 14 residues. V was pared by 4 bases and J by 9 bases, with 16 bases between. CDR3 nucleotides: TGTGCCAGCAGTTCTTCCTTACAGGGTACGCCCCAGCATTTT. It translates to CASSSSLQGTPQHF.

This clonotype was counted only a few times. The chain carries TRBV11-2 and TRBJ2-7; TRBD2 aligns across 7 bases. Germline CDR1 and CDR2: SGHAT and FQNNGV. The CDR3 has 12 amino acids. Trimming cost V 1 base and J 6 bases; bases outside gene matches: 0. Here the CDR3 reads CASSLAGGEQYF. For the CDR3, the DNA is TGTGCCAGCAGCTTAGCGGGGGGCGAGCAGTACTTC.

This clonotype was counted only a few times. The junction does not match germline at one end; this may be a read error. The J gene is TRBJ2-7, the V gene TRBV12-3 or TRBV12-4; 11 nucleotides match TRBD2. The CDR3 is 16 residues long. The CDR3 nucleotides are TGTGCCAGCAGTCTAGCTGGTAGCGGGAGGGCCTACGTGCAGTACTTC. This encodes CASSLAGSGRAYVQYF.

The chain joins TRBV20-1 to TRBJ2-5; TRBD1 aligns across 7 bases. This CDR3 comprises 15 residues. CDR1 and CDR2 from the germline V gene are DFQATT and SNEGSKA (reference sequence). The trim removed 0 bases at V and 9 bases at J, leaving 13 bases unmatched. The CDR3 here is CSARDVSQGPGPQYF. DNA for the CDR3: TGCAGTGCTAGAGATGTTTCACAGGGGCCCGGACCCCAGTACTTC.

V gene TRBV10-3 combines with J gene TRBJ1-6; D is possibly TRBD1 (5 bases). The ends were cut back, 6 bases at V and 10 bases at J, with 22 bases in the middle. There are 16 residues in the CDR3. Looked up from germline, CDR1 is ENHRY and CDR2 is SYGVKD. As DNA, the CDR3 is TGTGCCATCAGGGGGCCGGCGGAAAGTTTGAGATCACCCCTCCACTTT. Translation gives CAIRGPAESLRSPLHF.

The rearrangement uses TRBV7-9 and TRBJ1-2; a possible D gene is TRBD1 (6 bases). V dropped 5 bases and J dropped 8 bases, with 15 bases sitting between them. Germline V lookup: CDR1 SEHNR, CDR2 FQNEAQ (reference sequence). The CDR3 covers 13 residues. The chain's CDR3 is CASSQGGGVGYTF. CDR3 nucleotide sequence: TGTGCCAGCAGCCAAGGGGGAGGGGTAGGCTACACCTTC.

The table lists this clonotype with a few counts. The chain uses TRBV2 and TRBJ1-1; tentative D call: TRBD1 (5 bases). The CDR3 loop spans 14 amino acids. The V and J ends lost 2 bases and 4 bases respectively, with 11 bases between them. Germline assignment: CDR1 SNHLY and CDR2 FYNNEI. The CDR3 bases are TGTGCCAGCAGTGAACAAGGGAGGGGCACTGAAGCTTTCTTT. Translating gives CASSEQGRGTEAFF.

The chain links TRBV20-1 to TRBJ1-5; D is perhaps TRBD1 (5 bases). Germline V gene sequence: CDR1 DFQATT, CDR2 SNEGSKA (reference sequence). Deletions cut 1 base from V and 3 bases from J, with 10 bases between. The CDR3 is made up of 14 amino acids. CDR3 amino acids: CSARVHGANQPQHF. CDR3 nucleotide sequence: TGCAGTGCTAGAGTCCATGGGGCCAATCAGCCCCAGCATTTT.